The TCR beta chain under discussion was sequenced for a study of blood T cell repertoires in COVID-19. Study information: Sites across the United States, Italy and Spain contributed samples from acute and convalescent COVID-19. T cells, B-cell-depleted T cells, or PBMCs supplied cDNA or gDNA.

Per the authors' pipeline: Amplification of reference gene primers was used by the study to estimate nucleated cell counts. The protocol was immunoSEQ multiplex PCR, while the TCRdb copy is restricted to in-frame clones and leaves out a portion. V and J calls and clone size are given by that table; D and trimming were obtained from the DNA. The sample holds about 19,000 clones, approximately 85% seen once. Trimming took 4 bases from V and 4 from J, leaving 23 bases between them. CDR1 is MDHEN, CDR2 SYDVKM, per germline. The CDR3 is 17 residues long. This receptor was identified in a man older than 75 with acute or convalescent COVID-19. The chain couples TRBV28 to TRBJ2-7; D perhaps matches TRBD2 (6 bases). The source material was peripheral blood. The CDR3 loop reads CASSSPSGGSTYYEQYF. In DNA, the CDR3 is TGTGCCAGCAGTTCCCCCAGTGGGGGGTCGACCTATTACGAGCAGTACTTC.